The source of this T cell receptor (beta chain) is a study of blood T cell repertoires in COVID-19. The CDR3 contains 14 residues. Trimming cost V 6 bases and J 0 bases, with 9 bases left between them. The V gene's germline CDR1 is MDHEN and CDR2 SYDVKM. In the source study's methods: Amplifying reference gene primers gave estimates of nucleated cell counts. Data came from immunoSEQ multiplex PCR; TCRdb stores just in-frame clones and leaves some out. That table gives V, J and clone size, and the DNA gave D and trimming. The sample lists fewer than 400,000 clones; roughly 90% were seen once. The sequencing sample was made of peripheral blood. The sequence was collected from a woman aged 25 to 45 with COVID-19, enrolled during active disease. The genes are TRBV28 and TRBJ1-5; TRBD1 is a possible D gene (6 bases). Written as DNA, the CDR3 is TGTGCCAGCAGGGACAGAAATAGCAATCAGCCCCAGCATTTT. Amino acids: CASRDRNSNQPQHF.